The T cell receptor beta chain under discussion was sequenced for a study of T cell changes during pregnancy in multiple sclerosis. Deletions cut 8 bases from V and 0 bases from J, with 15 bases between. The germline V gene encodes CDR1 SGHTS and CDR2 YDEGEE. This CDR3 is 16 amino acids long. Libraries were prepared by immunoSEQ multiplex PCR; TCRdb keeps only in-frame clonotypes and omits some of them. The repertoire holds about 93,000 clones, with 80% to 95% as singletons. V is TRBV5-8 and J is TRBJ2-6; a weak D match, TRBD1 (6 bases). This specimen was peripheral blood, taken after pregnancy. The sequence was collected from a female donor with multiple sclerosis, enrolled in a pregnancy study. The DNA for the CDR3 is TGTGCCAGAAAACAGGGTTTCGGCTCTGGGGCCAACGTCCTGACTTTC. This translates into CARKQGFGSGANVLTF. The full variable domain, completed using reference TRBV5-8 and TRBJ2-6, is EAGVTQSPTHLIKTRGQQATLRCSPISGHTSVYWYQQALGLGLQFLLWYDEGEERNRGNFPPRFSGRQFPNYSSELNVNALELEDSALYLCARKQGFGSGANVLTFGAGSRLTVL.